These 13 T cell receptor beta chains were sequenced from one sample in a study of T cells after yellow fever vaccination. In TCRdb, the 5' RACE reads were re-called with MiXCR into one record per CDR3 protein. The data contain approximately 510,000 distinct CDR3 sequences, 20% to 25% of them singletons. The material sequenced was PBMCs, taken approximately 20 days after the first yellow fever vaccination. All receptors derive from a man between 18 and 29 years old who received the YFV17D yellow fever vaccine.

The V call is TRBV5-1, the J call TRBJ2-5; TRBD1 agrees at 11 bases. Germline loops: CDR1 SGHRS, CDR2 YFSETQ. After removal of 5 bases from V and 4 bases from J, the junction contained 7 bases not matched to a gene. The CDR3 sequence is 15 residues long. The CDR3 DNA reads TGCGCCAGCAGAAAGACCGGGACAGGGGGAGAGACCCAGTACTTC. This gives the protein CASRKTGTGGETQYF.

This clonotype was seen many times. The chain combines TRBV7-9 with TRBJ1-6; D ambiguous. V lost 1 base and J 9 bases, leaving 7 bases between the germline ends. This CDR3 is built from 13 residues. Germline CDR1 is SEHNR and CDR2 is FQNEAQ (reference sequence). For the CDR3, the DNA is TGTGCCAGCAGCTTAGACGGAGGTTCACCCCTCCACTTT. It yields the protein CASSLDGGSPLHF.

The rearrangement uses TRBV12-3 or TRBV12-4 and TRBJ2-5; TRBD2 might be the D (6 bases). The CDR3 has 16 residues. Trimming removed 5 bases from V and 4 bases from J, with 20 bases in between. The CDR3, as DNA: TGTGCCAGCAGTAAGGTGGGGCGGGGAGTGGCAGAGACCCAGTACTTC. Translating gives CASSKVGRGVAETQYF.

In this sample, this clonotype turned up a few times. V usage is TRBV10-3 and J usage is TRBJ2-2, with TRBD2 identical over 8 bases. From germline, CDR1 is ENHRY and CDR2 SYGVKD. V trimming: 4 bases; J trimming: 1 base; junction bases outside the gene matches: 8. The CDR3 is 17 amino acids. The CDR3 sequence is CAISGRSGGQNTGELFF. The CDR3 coding sequence is TGTGCCATCAGTGGACGGAGCGGGGGCCAGAACACCGGGGAGCTGTTTTTT.

This clonotype was seen a few times. CDR3 DNA sequence: TGTGCCAGCAGCTTGGGGGACCTATCCTACGAGCAGTACGTC. It translates to CASSLGDLSYEQYV. The genes are TRBV11-1 and TRBJ2-7; D tentatively fits TRBD1 or TRBD2 (5 bases each). The germline V gene encodes CDR1 SGHAT and CDR2 FQDESV (reference sequence). The CDR3 covers 14 residues. V lost 3 bases and J lost 1, with 10 bases in between.

This clonotype has a handful of counts. The V and J genes are TRBV20-1 and TRBJ1-2; D is unresolved. CDR1 is DFQATT, CDR2 SNEGSKA, per germline (reference sequence). Trimming stripped 5 bases from V and 9 bases from J, with 19 bases between. This CDR3 spans 13 amino acids. The CDR3 nucleotides are TGCAGTGCTCGAGGACGGTTTTCTGTTAGCTACACCTTC. Translation gives CSARGRFSVSYTF.

The chain is built from TRBV4-2 and TRBJ2-5; 8 bases are shared with TRBD2. V shed 0 bases, J shed 5 bases, and the junction held 17 bases outside the gene matches. Per the germline V gene, CDR1 is LGHNA and CDR2 is YNFKEQ. This CDR3 spans 19 amino acids. CDR3 amino acids: CASSQDLGGSGKTRETQYF. The CDR3 coding sequence is TGTGCCAGCAGCCAAGATCTGGGCGGTAGCGGGAAGACCCGGGAGACCCAGTACTTC.

The V and J genes are TRBV4-2 and TRBJ2-7; D not certain. The CDR3 consists of 15 residues. The V end was cut by 1 base, the J end by 0 bases, with 10 bases between. Germline V gene sequence: CDR1 LGHNA, CDR2 YNFKEQ. CDR3 sequence reads: CASSQGARSSYEQYV. In DNA, the CDR3 is TGTGCCAGCAGCCAAGGGGCCCGAAGCTCCTACGAGCAGTACGTC.

This clonotype was detected only a few times. The rearrangement joins TRBV7-6 to TRBJ1-3; D call uncertain. CDR3 length: 14 residues. Germline values: CDR1 SGHVS, CDR2 FNYEAQ. The germline V and J ends were trimmed by 1 base and 0 bases, with 4 bases remaining between them. CDR3 DNA sequence: TGTGCCAGCAGCTTAGTCGCCTCTGGAAACACCATATATTTT. It is translated as CASSLVASGNTIYF.

This chain joins TRBV29-1 and TRBJ2-2, with TRBD1 matching over 9 bases. Per the germline V gene, CDR1 is SQVTM and CDR2 is ANQGSEA. This CDR3 contains 14 residues. Germline trimming cut 4 bases from V and 5 bases from J; bases unmatched to any gene: 5. The CDR3 here is CSVVLDRGTGELFF. In nucleotides, the CDR3 is TGCAGCGTTGTCCTGGACAGGGGAACCGGGGAGCTGTTTTTT.

CDR3 nucleotide sequence: TGCGCCAGCAGCCCGACTACAGGGGCGTTTCAGCCCCAGCATTTT. It specifies CASSPTTGAFQPQHF. The chain carries TRBV5-1 and TRBJ1-5, with 7 bases fitting TRBD1. V lost 4 bases and J lost 6; bases outside the gene matches: 10. Per the germline V gene, CDR1 is SGHRS and CDR2 is YFSETQ. This CDR3 has 15 amino acids.

The chain carries TRBV5-6 and TRBJ1-2; D is possibly TRBD1 (6 bases). V was trimmed by 1 base and J by 6 bases, leaving 19 bases between them. CDR1 is SGHDT, CDR2 YYEEEE, per germline. This CDR3 is built from 16 residues. The CDR3, as DNA: TGTGCCAGCAGCTTGAAGGTCGACAGGAACACTGATGGCTACACCTTC. Translating gives CASSLKVDRNTDGYTF.

J is TRBJ2-6 and V is TRBV4-1, with a weak D call TRBD1 (6 bases). The CDR3 is 16 residues long. Trimming took off 2 bases at V and 4 bases at J, with 12 bases between the two ends. Germline V CDR1 and CDR2: MGHRA, YSYEKL. The DNA for the CDR3 is TGCGCCAGCAGCCAAACCACAGGGACAGGGGCCAACGTCCTGACTTTC. Translation: CASSQTTGTGANVLTF.